This T cell receptor (beta chain) is from a study of cytomegalovirus exposure and HLA in healthy donors. V lost 5 bases to trimming and J lost 3 bases; unmatched junction nucleotides: 20. The CDR3 totals 19 residues. Germline loops: CDR1 SGHVS, CDR2 FNYEAQ. This PCR relied on a set of 60 Vbeta primers and 13 Jbeta primers. The data were produced by immunoSEQ multiplex PCR, yet TCRdb's version contains in-frame clones alone and is incomplete. The listing contains some 110,000 clones. This receptor was taken from a man younger than 30 in good health and CMV-seronegative. This sequence joins TRBV7-6 and TRBJ2-7; 9 bases map to TRBD1. The sequenced sample was PBMCs. As DNA, the CDR3 is TGTGCCAGCAGCCAAAACGGACAGGGGACCTCGGTCTTTGGCTACGAGCAGTACTTC. It encodes CASSQNGQGTSVFGYEQYF.